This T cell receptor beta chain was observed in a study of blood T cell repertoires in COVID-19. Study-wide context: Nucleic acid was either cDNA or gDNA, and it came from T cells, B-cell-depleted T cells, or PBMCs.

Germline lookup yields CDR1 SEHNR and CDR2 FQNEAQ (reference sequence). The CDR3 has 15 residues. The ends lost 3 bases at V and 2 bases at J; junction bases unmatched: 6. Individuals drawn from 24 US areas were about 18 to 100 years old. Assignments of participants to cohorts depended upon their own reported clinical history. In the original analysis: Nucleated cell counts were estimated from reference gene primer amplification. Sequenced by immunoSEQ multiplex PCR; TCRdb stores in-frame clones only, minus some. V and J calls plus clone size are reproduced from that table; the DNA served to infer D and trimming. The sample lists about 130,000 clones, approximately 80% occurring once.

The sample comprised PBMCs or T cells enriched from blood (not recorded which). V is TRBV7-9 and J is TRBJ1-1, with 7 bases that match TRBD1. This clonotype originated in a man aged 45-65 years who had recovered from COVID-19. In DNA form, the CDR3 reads TGTGCCAGCAGCTTTCCGGACAGGAGAAACACTGAAGCTTTCTTT. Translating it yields CASSFPDRRNTEAFF.